This entry is about one T cell receptor beta chain. V shed 4 bases, J shed 5 bases, and the junction held 8 bases outside the gene matches. CDR3 length equals 14 residues. Germline assignment: CDR1 SQVTM and CDR2 ANQGSEA. The entry originates in a study of blood T cell repertoires in COVID-19. About the study: The analysed material was cDNA or gDNA that came from T cells, B-cell-depleted T cells, or PBMCs.

Original analysis: Estimates of nucleated cell counts were drawn from the amplification of reference gene primers. Here immunoSEQ multiplex PCR was the method, and the copy in TCRdb shows in-frame clones only, minus some. The V and J calls and the clone size are those of that table, but D and trimming were determined from the DNA. Here the sample spans around 190,000 clones, approximately 80% being singletons. The origin of this receptor is a woman between 50 and 59 years old with active or convalescent COVID-19. The genes are TRBV29-1 and TRBJ1-5; TRBD1 matches at 7 bases. The sequencing sample was made of peripheral blood. This CDR3 is CSVGNSRGDQPQHF. The CDR3 DNA sequence: TGCAGCGTTGGTAACTCCAGGGGGGATCAGCCCCAGCATTTT.